This TCR beta chain was profiled in a study of radiation and T cells in renal cell carcinoma. The time point is: baseline pretreatment blood. Described treatment: 15 Gy SBRT to primary tumor, nephrectomy 4 weeks later. This renal cell carcinoma was of the clear cell type. In regard to this clone: The antigen remains undetermined.

The CDR3 runs 14 residues. The germline gives CDR1 SGHTA, CDR2 FQGNSA. The V gene end was trimmed by 3 bases and the J gene end by 3 bases; junction bases not matched to a gene: 5. Study outcomes and limitations: In blood, top tumor clones expanded by 2 weeks, shrinking by 4.

Assay: immunoSEQ multiplex PCR; the TCRdb copy retains only in-frame clones and omits some. Of 100,000 to 150,000 clones listed, roughly 80% were seen once; the top ten hold approximately 3%. This TCR came from a woman in her sixties or seventies with renal cell carcinoma. V gene TRBV7-2 combines with J gene TRBJ2-7; 7 nucleotides line up with TRBD1. Sample: blood, taken from a patient whose treatment included radiotherapy and nephrectomy. The CDR3 reads CASSFNRGYYEQYF. The CDR3 DNA sequence: TGTGCCAGCAGCTTCAACAGGGGATACTACGAGCAGTACTTC.